One T cell receptor (beta chain) is described in this entry. It lacks a known antigen. The record has no base qualities; no much larger clone is one base away. Collaborating institutions collected whole blood in K2EDTA tubes following their own protocols. For TCRbeta analysis, collaborators shipped samples in one of three forms: frozen whole blood, isolated PBMCs, or DNA extracted from either of those sample types. This specimen comes from a study of blood T cell repertoires in COVID-19 (TCRdb year 2020). Regarding the study in general: Samples covering the acute and convalescent phases of COVID-19 were provided by collaborators in the United States, Italy and Spain. The prospective study material was composed of cDNA or gDNA derived from T cells, B-cell-depleted T cells, or PBMCs. Subjects who had been exposed to COVID-19, were actively infected with it, or had recovered from it provided the deeply sampled blood TCRbeta repertoires that made up the dataset. A freely available public database, intended as a resource for researchers studying the immune response to SARS-CoV-2, is where the repertoires were released. The samples were drawn from two sources: the first 160 participants of the ongoing ImmuneRACE study, and 950 to 1,500 subjects contributed by 6 global collaborators. Sample metadata almost always included a de-identified subject ID, COVID-19 status, age in years and sex. Where available, HLA class I and class II types were obtained from metadata supplied by the sample provider rather than from assay-based typing. What the research found in general, with its limitations: Clinical and demographic metadata were provided uncurated, with the amount varying by source and participant.

TCRbeta CDR3 regions were amplified from genomic DNA using the immunoSEQ Assay, a bias-controlled multiplex PCR. Per the authors' processing: Within the assay, amplification of reference gene primers was used to estimate how many nucleated cells each sample contained. To quantify the absolute abundance of each unique TCRbeta CDR3 rearrangement, sequence reads were collapsed and filtered. Productive Simpson clonality was computed per sample as the square root of Simpson's diversity index over productive rearrangements. TCRdb holds this immuneACCESS table with in-frame rearrangements only. Some clones are missing; in checked studies, unresolved V genes explain under half, and the rest has no known cause. V, J and clone size are those of that table, while D and trimming were read from the DNA. The sample records about 130,000 clones, around nine tenths of which are singletons. Approximately 2.3% of the sample comes from the top ten.

Sequences were obtained from peripheral blood. The receptor's source is a man aged 65-85 years with active COVID-19.

Here is the DNA: TGCGCCAGCAGCCCAAGTTGGGGGGCTGAAGCTTTCTTT. This translates into CASSPSWGAEAFF. The chain was built from TRBV5-1 and TRBJ1-1; TRBD1 is a possible D gene, resting on 5 matching bases. Reading the germline V gene gives CDR1 SGHRS and CDR2 YFSETQ. Inclusive of the bounding cysteine and phenylalanine, the CDR3 is 13 residues long. Of the read, only the CDR3 DNA is kept; its 39 bases are in frame from base 1. The V and J ends are trimmed by 4 bases and 6 bases, leaving 13 bases between them.